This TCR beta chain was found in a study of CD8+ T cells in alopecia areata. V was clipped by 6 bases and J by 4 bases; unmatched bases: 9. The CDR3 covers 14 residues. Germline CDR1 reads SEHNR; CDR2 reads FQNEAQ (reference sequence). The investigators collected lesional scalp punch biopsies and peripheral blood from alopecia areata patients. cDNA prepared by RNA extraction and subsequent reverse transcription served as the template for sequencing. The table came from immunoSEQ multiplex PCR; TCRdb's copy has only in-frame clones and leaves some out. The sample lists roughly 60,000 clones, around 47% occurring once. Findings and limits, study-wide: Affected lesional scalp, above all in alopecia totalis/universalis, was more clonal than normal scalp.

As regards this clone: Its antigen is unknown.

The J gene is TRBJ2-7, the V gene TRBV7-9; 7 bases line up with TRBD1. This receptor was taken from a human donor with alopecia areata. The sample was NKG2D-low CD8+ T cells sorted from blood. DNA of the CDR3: TGTGCCAGCAGTCGACCGACAGGGTGGTACGAGCAGTACTTC. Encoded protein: CASSRPTGWYEQYF.